This entry concerns a single T cell receptor (beta chain). As originally analysed: Estimated nucleated cell counts came from reference gene primer amplification. Using immunoSEQ multiplex PCR, the repertoire was profiled, and TCRdb retains in-frame clones only, with some absent. V, J and clone size are those of that table, while D and trimming were read from the DNA. The table lists approximately 120,000 clones, approximately 85% of them singletons, with around 3% in the top ten. Germline V gene lookup returns CDR1 ENHRY and CDR2 SYGVKD. This CDR3 is 14 amino acids long. Losses at the gene ends were 5 bases for V and 3 bases for J; bases not matched to a gene: 4. Patients from Seattle were sampled longitudinally, starting during active infection. The sample is drawn from a study of blood T cell repertoires in COVID-19. Study background: Samples representing acute and convalescent COVID-19 were sourced from the United States, Italy and Spain. T cells, B-cell-depleted T cells, or PBMCs provided the cDNA or gDNA that served as material.

This rearrangement joins TRBV10-3 to TRBJ1-1; 9 nucleotides line up with TRBD1. Sequenced material: peripheral blood. This TCR was sampled from a woman of 80 years or more with COVID-19, enrolled during active disease. The DNA for the CDR3 is TGTGCCATCAGTAAGGGGACAGGGTACACTGAAGCTTTCTTT. It encodes CAISKGTGYTEAFF.